This T cell receptor (beta chain) was sequenced during a study of spatial heterogeneity in lung cancer. Study-wide context: For the average unique TCR and UMI combination, more than ten occurrences appeared in raw reads.

Unique molecular identifiers tagged every individual TCR cDNA molecule. MiXCR, applied by TCRdb to the 5' RACE reads, yields one record per CDR3 protein. The sample lists 3,000 to 4,000 distinct CDR3 sequences; less than 45% were seen once. Trimming removed 1 base from V and 0 bases from J, with 10 bases in between. The CDR3 length is 15 residues. CDR1 and CDR2 (germline): SGHAT, FQDESV (reference sequence). This clonotype turned up a few times. As to time point: sample taken at primary tumor resection. The input material, whole RNA from tumor, nontumor lung or frozen PBMC, was sequenced unsorted. The rearrangement joins TRBV11-1 to TRBJ2-7; unclear D gene. The clonotype comes from a male donor with early-stage non-small cell lung cancer. The sample was PBMCs, taken at surgery. The CDR3 sequence is CASSLEAASSYEQYF. CDR3 nucleotides: TGTGCCAGCAGCTTAGAGGCAGCCAGCTCCTACGAGCAGTACTTC.